The 9 T cell receptor beta chains below all came from one sample that was sequenced in a study of long-term antiretroviral therapy in people with HIV. immunoSEQ v3.0 was run at survey level. The method was immunoSEQ multiplex PCR; TCRdb's version includes in-frame clones alone and lacks a portion of them. The sample includes around 29,000 clones, about 96% of them seen just once. This material consisted of unsorted PBMCs, taken 5.3 years after starting antiretroviral therapy. These receptors came from a man aged 30 to 45 with HIV.

The chain couples TRBV30 to TRBJ1-1; D not certain. Germline CDR1 reads GTSNPN; CDR2 reads SVGIG (reference sequence). The CDR3 consists of 12 residues. Trimming removed 0 bases at V and 7 bases at J, with 9 bases between. The DNA of the CDR3 is TGTGCCTGGAGTGTCTCCAGAATTGAAGCTTTCTTT. It translates to CAWSVSRIEAFF.

The chain couples TRBV6-5 to TRBJ1-4; no clear D gene. Germline V gives CDR1 MNHEY, CDR2 SVGAGI. CDR3 length: 12 amino acids. V was pared by 8 bases and J by 10 bases, with 14 bases between. In nucleotides, the CDR3 is TGTGCCAGCGGCGTCGGTGGCCCAAAACTGTTTTTT. Its translation: CASGVGGPKLFF.

The chain is built from TRBV9 and TRBJ2-7; 7 nucleotides agree with TRBD1. Germline trimming cut 4 bases from V and 6 bases from J; bases unmatched to any gene: 13. The CDR3 loop spans 15 amino acids. Looked up from germline, CDR1 is SGDLS and CDR2 is YYNGEE. CDR3 sequence: CASSTRQGKTGEQYF. CDR3 coding DNA: TGTGCCAGCAGCACACGACAGGGTAAGACAGGCGAGCAGTACTTC.

This chain connects TRBV5-1 to TRBJ2-7; 10 positions agree with TRBD1. This CDR3 is 14 amino acids long. Germline V gene sequence: CDR1 SGHRS, CDR2 YFSETQ. V was pared by 4 bases and J by 3 bases, with 4 bases of the junction left unmatched. The CDR3, as DNA: TGCGCCAGCAGCCCCGGGACAGGGGACTACGAGCAGTACTTC. It translates to CASSPGTGDYEQYF.

This clone was recorded only once. The gene calls are TRBV9 and TRBJ1-5; a weak D match, TRBD1 (5 bases). Trimming removed 4 bases at V and 1 base at J, with 9 bases between. This CDR3 is 14 amino acids long. The germline gives CDR1 SGDLS, CDR2 YYNGEE. The DNA of the CDR3 is TGTGCCAGCAGCCCCCCAGGGAGCAATCAGCCCCAGCATTTT. Its protein product is CASSPPGSNQPQHF.

The J gene is TRBJ2-4, the V gene TRBV11-2; D not resolved. The CDR3 is 12 amino acids. V lost 5 bases, J lost 13 bases, and 15 bases lay in between. Germline V CDR1 and CDR2: SGHAT, FQNNGV. The CDR3 region has the DNA TGTGCCAGCAGCCCAGGTTGGGTTATCCAGTACTTC. It specifies CASSPGWVIQYF.

This clone appeared once. V gene TRBV28 combines with J gene TRBJ2-7, with a possible D match to TRBD1 (7 bases). The CDR3 runs 14 residues. V shed 7 bases and J shed 4 bases, with 17 bases lying between them. Germline V lookup: CDR1 MDHEN, CDR2 SYDVKM. The CDR3 loop reads CASTEGAGWYEQYF. The CDR3 DNA reads as TGTGCCAGCACGGAGGGGGCAGGGTGGTACGAGCAGTACTTC.

This chain links TRBV7-2 with TRBJ2-2, with 8 bases fitting TRBD1. Germline V gene data show CDR1 as SGHTA and CDR2 as FQGNSA. Trimming removed 4 bases from V and 4 bases from J; junction bases left unmatched: 5. The CDR3 runs to 15 residues. CDR3 coding DNA: TGTGCCAGCAGCTCATACAGGGGGTCCACCGGGGAGCTGTTTTTT. Residues: CASSSYRGSTGELFF.

This sequence joins TRBV25-1 and TRBJ2-7; tentative D call: TRBD2 (5 bases). The CDR3 has 14 amino acids. The V and J ends lost 7 bases and 6 bases respectively, with 19 bases between them. Germline V lookup: CDR1 MGHDK, CDR2 SYGVNS. The CDR3 nucleotides are TGTGCCAGCATGCGGCTAGCCAAAGACTGCGAGCAGTACTTC. Translation gives CASMRLAKDCEQYF.